This T cell receptor beta chain was recorded in a study of beta chain features in type 1 diabetes. Broader study findings: Moderate yet significant TCRB CDR3 shortening was seen in Type 1 diabetes patients in all four CD4+ subsets. For patients, the naive, central memory and Treg TCRB repertoires appeared more alike than for healthy donors. Whether HLA type influences TCRB rearrangement remained unresolved here. In type 1 diabetes patients, VDJ junctions had fewer insertions; deletions at these junctions were more frequent.

This clone occurred a few times. Its antigen is currently unknown. An end of the junction differs from the germline gene, which may be a read error. By way of CD45RO/CCR7/CD25/CD127/CD95/CD27, the CD4+ regulatory, stem cell-like memory, central memory and naive cells were sorted. Every isolated RNA sample was fully reverse transcribed, so sequencing captured expressed TCRB transcripts. The data were produced by immunoSEQ multiplex PCR, yet TCRdb's version contains in-frame clones alone and is incomplete. This table holds approximately 150,000 clones, approximately 62% found once. Per germline, CDR1 SEHNR and CDR2 FQNEAQ (reference sequence). The CDR3 spans 9 residues.

The sequenced material came from naive CD4+ T cells from blood. The clonotype was recovered from a man aged 25-45 years with type 1 diabetes. The chain carries TRBV7-9 and TRBJ1-2, with D uncertain. The CDR3, as DNA: TGTGCCAGCAGCCCAGAGGTTGACTTC. Protein: CASSPEVDF. The full variable domain, completed using reference TRBV7-9 and TRBJ1-2, is DTGVSQNPRHKITKRGQNVTFRCDPISEHNRLYWYRQTLGQGPEFLTYFQNEAQLEKSRLLSDRFSAERPKGSFSTLEIQRTEQGDSAMYLCASSPEVDFGSGTRLTVV.